The 29 T cell receptor beta chains reported below all come from one sample, sequenced in a study of TIL therapy for anti-PD-1-resistant metastatic lung cancer. Sequencing used immunoSEQ v3. TCRdb keeps only in-frame clones here, not all; method: immunoSEQ multiplex PCR. The repertoire consists of about 36,000 clones, with less than 85% occurring once and the leading ten covering 4.5% to 6%. Time point: pre-treatment sample, taken before nivolumab and TIL therapy. Source: blood, taken at baseline. These receptors were obtained from a person between 25 and 79 years old with non-small cell lung cancer.

This chain connects TRBV11-1 to TRBJ2-1; D is possibly TRBD2 (7 bases). This CDR3 region has 16 residues. Trimming cost V 6 bases and J 14 bases, with 29 bases left between them. From germline, CDR1 is SGHAT and CDR2 FQDESV (reference sequence). The CDR3 reads CASSWVQGGGRIREFF. The DNA of the CDR3 is TGTGCCAGCAGTTGGGTACAGGGAGGGGGGCGCATTCGGGAGTTCTTC.

The rearrangement uses TRBV5-4 and TRBJ2-3; 15 nucleotides line up with TRBD2. Trimming cost V 0 bases and J 5 bases; bases outside gene matches: 7. The CDR3 is made up of 18 amino acids. Per germline, CDR1 SGHNT and CDR2 YYREEE (reference sequence). The chain's CDR3 is CASSLGGLAGGWKDTQYF. DNA for the CDR3: TGTGCCAGCAGCTTGGGTGGACTAGCGGGAGGGTGGAAAGATACGCAGTATTTT. The variable domain in full, with the rest retrieved from reference TRBV5-4 and TRBJ2-3, is ETGVTQSPTHLIKTRGQQVTLRCSSQSGHNTVSWYQQALGQGPQFIFQYYREEENGRGNFPPRFSGLQFPNYSSELNVNALELDDSALYLCASSLGGLAGGWKDTQYFGPGTRLTVL.

The V call is TRBV6-1, the J call TRBJ2-3, with TRBD2 matching 12 bases. Germline V gives CDR1 MNHNS, CDR2 SASEGT. The CDR3 runs to 15 residues. The J segment lost 5 bases and the V segment lost 5 bases, leaving 5 bases of the junction unmatched. The CDR3 nucleotides read TGTGCCAGCAGTCCGAAGGGACTAGCGGGAGATACGCAGTATTTT. As protein: CASSPKGLAGDTQYF.

This rearrangement joins TRBV4-3 to TRBJ1-4, with no clear D. CDR3 length: 17 amino acids. Germline CDR1 LGHNA, CDR2 YSLEER. V was cut by 1 base and J by 0 bases, with 12 bases left in between. DNA of the CDR3: TGCGCCAGCAGCCAAGTAGCCAGCCGTTCAACTAATGAAAAACTGTTTTTT. Amino acids: CASSQVASRSTNEKLFF.

CDR3 protein: CASSMTGTKETQYF. The CDR3 DNA follows: TGCGCCAGCAGCATGACGGGGACTAAAGAGACCCAGTACTTC. The V and J genes are TRBV5-1 and TRBJ2-5, with 7 bases matching TRBD2. Germline lookup yields CDR1 SGHRS and CDR2 YFSETQ. The J segment lost 3 bases and the V segment lost 4 bases, leaving 6 bases of the junction unmatched. The CDR3 length is 14 residues.

J is TRBJ1-5 and V is TRBV19; weak D call: TRBD1 (5 bases). This CDR3 region has 15 residues. Trimming left V 4 bases short and J 6 bases short, with 16 bases between. Germline CDR1 LNHDA, CDR2 SQIVND (reference sequence). The CDR3 loop reads CASSTLQEGSQPQHF. CDR3 DNA: TGTGCCAGTAGTACGTTACAGGAGGGTAGTCAGCCCCAGCATTTT.

The genes are TRBV5-4 and TRBJ1-1; TRBD1 is a possible D gene (6 bases). CDR1 and CDR2 from the germline V gene are SGHNT and YYREEE (reference sequence). V gave up 2 bases and J gave up 5 bases, with 10 bases separating them. The CDR3 loop spans 13 amino acids. For the CDR3, the DNA is TGTGCCAGCAGCTTTGGGGGCCGGACTGAAGCTTTCTTT. Its protein is CASSFGGRTEAFF.

This clone has only a few counts. This chain connects TRBV4-1 to TRBJ1-2; unclear D gene. The ends were cut back, 7 bases at V and 2 bases at J, with 14 bases in the middle. This CDR3 contains 14 residues. Germline assignment: CDR1 MGHRA and CDR2 YSYEKL. Here the CDR3 DNA reads TGCGCCAGCACACAACTCCTAGGAAACTATGGCTACACCTTC. This encodes CASTQLLGNYGYTF.

This chain links TRBV28 with TRBJ2-1; 9 nucleotides agree with TRBD2. The V gene end was trimmed by 6 bases and the J gene end by 5 bases; junction bases not matched to a gene: 8. This CDR3 region has 15 residues. Germline V gene sequence: CDR1 MDHEN, CDR2 SYDVKM. The CDR3 DNA reads as TGTGCCAGCAGCTCCCCGGGACTAGCCAACAATGAGCAGTTCTTC. Amino acid sequence: CASSSPGLANNEQFF.

The chain has TRBV5-1 and TRBJ2-5, with D tentatively TRBD1 (6 bases). Per germline, CDR1 SGHRS and CDR2 YFSETQ. The CDR3 has 14 residues. V was clipped by 5 bases and J by 5 bases, with 16 bases between them. CDR3 sequence (DNA): TGCGCCAGCAGTCCCGTGGGGGCGTGGGAGACCCAGTACTTC. Encoded protein: CASSPVGAWETQYF.

The chain carries TRBV27 and TRBJ2-2; D remains unclear. The CDR3 has 12 amino acids. Trimming removed 6 bases from V and 2 bases from J, with 4 bases in between. Germline V gene lookup returns CDR1 MNHEY and CDR2 SMNVEV (reference sequence). CDR3 sequence: CASSENTGELFF. DNA of the CDR3: TGTGCCAGCAGCGAAAACACCGGGGAGCTGTTTTTT.

This clone has a handful of counts. This sequence joins TRBV5-1 and TRBJ2-7, with 9 bases matching TRBD1. The germline CDR1 and CDR2 sequences are SGHRS and YFSETQ. There are 14 residues in the CDR3. V dropped 0 bases and J dropped 6; count of bases not matched to a gene: 4. In nucleotides, the CDR3 is TGCGCCAGCAGCTTGGCGGGACAGGGAGGCGAGCAGTACTTC. Translating gives CASSLAGQGGEQYF.

The V call is TRBV6-6, the J call TRBJ2-6, with D unclear. The CDR3 has 14 amino acids. The V end lost 7 bases, the J end lost 0 bases, and 7 bases lay between the germline ends. Germline CDR1 and CDR2: MNHNY and SVGAGI (reference sequence). The CDR3 DNA sequence: TGTGCCAGCAAGGTGACCTCTGGGGCCAACGTCCTGACTTTC. Translated: CASKVTSGANVLTF.

The chain is built from TRBV7-8 and TRBJ1-4; D not certain. CDR3 length: 13 residues. The V gene's germline CDR1 is SGHVS and CDR2 FQNEAQ. The V end lost 5 bases, the J end lost 1 base, and 5 bases lay between the germline ends. The CDR3 here is CASSPRTNEKLFF. CDR3 in DNA: TGTGCCAGCAGCCCCAGAACTAATGAAAAACTGTTTTTT. Drawing the rest from reference TRBV7-8 and TRBJ1-4, the complete variable domain is GAGVSQSPRYKVAKRGQDVALRCDPISGHVSLFWYQQALGQGPEFLTYFQNEAQLDKSGLPSDRFFAERPEGSVSTLKIQRTQQEDSAVYLCASSPRTNEKLFFGSGTQLSVL.

In this sample, this clone turned up once. The CDR3 here is CASSGKGANYGYTF. CDR3 nucleotide sequence: TGTGCCAGCAGTGGAAAGGGGGCTAACTATGGCTACACCTTC. J is TRBJ1-2 and V is TRBV6-1; D perhaps matches TRBD1 (6 bases). Germline lookup yields CDR1 MNHNS and CDR2 SASEGT. V gave up 4 bases and J gave up 0 bases, with 9 bases separating them. This CDR3 spans 14 amino acids.

This clone was picked up a small number of times. V is TRBV14 and J is TRBJ1-1; D gene unclear. CDR1 SGHDN and CDR2 FVKESK come from the germline V gene. Trimming shortened V by 1 base and J by 2 bases, and 8 bases separated the two germline ends. There are 14 residues in the CDR3. The CDR3 DNA sequence: TGTGCCAGCAGCCAAGCCGGCATCAACACTGAAGCTTTCTTT. The encoded protein is CASSQAGINTEAFF.

This clone was observed a single time. CDR3 nucleotide sequence: TGTGCCAGCAGTGAAGAGAGGGGAATTAATCAGCCCCAGCATTTT. This sequence encodes CASSEERGINQPQHF. V gene TRBV6-1 combines with J gene TRBJ1-5; possibly TRBD1 for D (5 bases). The CDR3 loop spans 15 amino acids. V shed 1 base and J shed 4 bases, with 11 bases lying between them. The germline V gene has CDR1 MNHNS and CDR2 SASEGT.

V usage is TRBV15 and J usage is TRBJ2-3; D not certain. The CDR3 totals 14 residues. Germline V gene lookup returns CDR1 LNHNV and CDR2 YYDKDF (reference sequence). Trimming removed 0 bases from V and 4 bases from J, with 8 bases in between. CDR3 region: CATSRDRAADTQYF. CDR3 DNA sequence: TGTGCCACCAGCAGAGATCGGGCCGCAGATACGCAGTATTTT.

The J gene is TRBJ2-1, the V gene TRBV7-8; possibly TRBD2 for D (7 bases). Trimming cost V 5 bases and J 4 bases, with 21 bases left between them. Germline CDR1 reads SGHVS; CDR2 reads FQNEAQ. This CDR3 spans 17 amino acids. The CDR3 bases are TGTGCCAGCAGCCCTAGCCCGGGACTACAGGGTTACAATGAGCAGTTCTTC. Its protein product is CASSPSPGLQGYNEQFF.

This sequence joins TRBV28 and TRBJ1-5; tentative D call: TRBD1 (6 bases). Germline V lookup: CDR1 MDHEN, CDR2 SYDVKM. CDR3 length: 15 residues. The V end was cut by 8 bases, the J end by 4 bases, with 18 bases between. DNA of the CDR3: TGTGCCAGCGGACCTCGGACAGACGGAAATCAGCCCCAGCATTTT. Translation: CASGPRTDGNQPQHF.

In DNA, the CDR3 is TGTGCCAGCAGTTTTGTCGGGGCCGACCAGGGGCATCGCGAGCAGTTCTTC. It is translated as CASSFVGADQGHREQFF. V usage is TRBV28 and J usage is TRBJ2-1; D may be TRBD1 (6 bases). CDR1 is MDHEN, CDR2 SYDVKM, per germline. The CDR3 is 17 amino acids. V shed 3 bases and J shed 10 bases, with 25 bases lying between them.

The V gene is TRBV28, the J gene TRBJ2-5, with TRBD1 matching 8 bases. V gave up 2 bases and J gave up 4 bases; unmatched junction bases: 9. The germline CDR1 and CDR2 sequences are MDHEN and SYDVKM. The CDR3 contains 16 residues. CDR3 coding DNA: TGTGCCAGCAGTTTAGTGGGCAGGGGGCGCGCAGAGACCCAGTACTTC. Residues: CASSLVGRGRAETQYF. Full variable domain (rest looked up from reference TRBV28 and TRBJ2-5): DVKVTQSSRYLVKRTGEKVFLECVQDMDHENMFWYRQDPGLGLRLIYFSYDVKMKEKGDIPEGYSVSREKKERFSLILESASTNQTSMYLCASSLVGRGRAETQYFGPGTRLLVL.

The chain links TRBV6-1 to TRBJ2-7, with unresolved D. Per germline, CDR1 MNHNS and CDR2 SASEGT. The CDR3 covers 13 residues. The ends were cut back, 0 bases at V and 2 bases at J, with 5 bases in the middle. The CDR3 sequence is CASSEASPYEQYF. The CDR3 DNA sequence: TGTGCCAGCAGTGAAGCCAGCCCCTACGAGCAGTACTTC.

The J gene is TRBJ1-2, the V gene TRBV28; unclear D gene. The CDR3 length is 11 residues. V was cut by 3 bases and J by 8 bases, with 7 bases left in between. CDR1 is MDHEN and CDR2 is SYDVKM in the germline V gene. CDR3 in amino acids: CASSFNVGYTF. For the CDR3, the DNA is TGTGCCAGCAGTTTTAACGTCGGCTACACCTTC.

This rearrangement joins TRBV28 to TRBJ1-2, with TRBD1 matching 7 bases. The CDR3 has 15 amino acids. Losses at the gene ends were 7 bases for V and 1 base for J; bases not matched to a gene: 9. Germline loops: CDR1 MDHEN, CDR2 SYDVKM. The CDR3 loop is CASTVTGTVNYGYTF. CDR3 coding DNA: TGTGCCAGCACCGTCACCGGGACAGTTAACTATGGCTACACCTTC.

In this sample, this clone turned up a few times. V is TRBV6-6 and J is TRBJ1-4; maybe TRBD1 (5 bases). Germline loops: CDR1 MNHNY, CDR2 SVGAGI (reference sequence). The V end lost 3 bases, the J end lost 7 bases, and 12 bases lay between the germline ends. The CDR3 has 14 amino acids. DNA for the CDR3: TGTGCCAGCAGTTATACCCAGGGTGGTGAAAAACTGTTTTTT. Its protein is CASSYTQGGEKLFF.

The chain joins TRBV5-1 to TRBJ1-1, with D maybe TRBD1 (6 bases). V lost 2 bases and J lost 3, with 11 bases in between. The CDR3 is 14 residues long. CDR1 is SGHRS and CDR2 is YFSETQ in the germline V gene. CDR3 DNA: TGCGCCAGCAGCTTCGGGGGGCTCGACACTGAAGCTTTCTTT. It specifies CASSFGGLDTEAFF.

The chain carries TRBV5-1 and TRBJ2-3; D is unresolved. Trimming removed 0 bases at V and 1 base at J, with 12 bases between. The CDR3 has 16 residues. Germline assignment: CDR1 SGHRS and CDR2 YFSETQ. CDR3 bases: TGCGCCAGCAGCTTGGATCGGGCGGTGCGCACAGATACGCAGTATTTT. This gives the protein CASSLDRAVRTDTQYF.

This chain uses TRBV27 with TRBJ2-2; unclear D gene. The CDR3 runs 15 residues. The V gene lost 2 bases and the J gene lost 0 bases, with 7 bases spanning the gap. In germline, CDR1 is MNHEY, CDR2 SMNVEV (reference sequence). The CDR3, as DNA: TGTGCCAGCAGTTTAAATCTAGCGAACACCGGGGAGCTGTTTTTT. The encoded protein is CASSLNLANTGELFF.